Following are 3 T cell receptor beta chains from one sample sequenced in a study of vaccination and CD4 T cells after COVID-19 (dated by TCRdb to between 2021 and 2022). The method behind the library was PCR. TCRdb records Illumina iSeq 100 as the sequencer. At the Johns Hopkins FTIC core, DNA from the cultured CD4+ T cells underwent TCR sequencing with the Oncomine TCR Beta short-read assay. TCRdb reprocessed the public reads (quality trimming at Q25 with fastp, clone calling with MiXCR) and kept in-frame beta chains. Rows are combined by CDR3 protein, so each entry shows the most common genes and DNA. This sample comprises approximately 23,000 distinct CDR3 sequences, 50% of them detected only once. Approximately 28% of the sample is held by the ten biggest clonotypes. No cognate antigen is known for these TCRs. What the treatment or condition label conveys for this sample: approximately nine-day PBMC culture with coronavirus spike peptide pools or control peptides (ViraFEST assay).

The sequenced sample was CD4+ T cells from blood, cultured in vitro, obtained before SARS-CoV-2 vaccination. All receptors derive from a human donor who received a COVID-19 vaccine.

The gene calls are TRBV6-1 and TRBJ2-2; 7 bases line up with TRBD1. The CDR3 runs 16 residues. CDR1 and CDR2 (germline): MNHNS, SASEGT. J lost 0 bases, V lost 5 bases, and 6 bases had no gene match. The CDR3 bases are TGTGCCAGCAGTCCCGCCGGGACAGCGAACACCGGGGAGCTGTTTTTT. Its protein is CASSPAGTANTGELFF.

This clonotype has just a few counts. In DNA, the CDR3 is TGTGCCAGCAGTGAGGCTACACCCCTCTACAATGAGCAGTTCTTC. It yields the protein CASSEATPLYNEQFF. The chain links TRBV2 to TRBJ2-1; no clear D gene. CDR1 is SNHLY and CDR2 is FYNNEI in the germline V gene. The CDR3 consists of 15 residues. Deletions cut 3 bases from V and 3 bases from J, with 12 bases between.

The rearrangement joins TRBV20-1 to TRBJ2-1, with TRBD1 matching over 11 bases. This CDR3 is 12 amino acids long. J lost 8 bases, V lost 5 bases, and 2 bases had no gene match. Looked up from germline, CDR1 is DFQATT and CDR2 is SNEGSKA (reference sequence). DNA of the CDR3: TGCAGTGCTGGGGACAGGGGGTATGAGCAGTTCTTC. Translating it yields CSAGDRGYEQFF.